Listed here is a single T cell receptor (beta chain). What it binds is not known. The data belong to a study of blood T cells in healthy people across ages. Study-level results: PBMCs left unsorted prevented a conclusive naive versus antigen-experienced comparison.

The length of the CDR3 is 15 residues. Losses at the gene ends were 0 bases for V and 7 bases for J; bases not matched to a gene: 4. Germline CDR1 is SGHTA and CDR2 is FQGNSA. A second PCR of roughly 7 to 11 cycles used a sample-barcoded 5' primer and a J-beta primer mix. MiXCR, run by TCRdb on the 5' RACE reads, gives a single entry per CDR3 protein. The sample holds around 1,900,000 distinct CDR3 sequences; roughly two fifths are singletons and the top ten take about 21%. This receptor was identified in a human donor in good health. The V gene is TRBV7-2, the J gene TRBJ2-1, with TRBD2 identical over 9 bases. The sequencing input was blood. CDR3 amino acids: CASSLAISGGNEQFF. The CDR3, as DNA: TGTGCCAGCAGCTTAGCGATTAGCGGGGGAAATGAGCAGTTCTTC.